Presented here are 22 T cell receptor beta chains from one specimen sequenced in a study of blood T cell repertoires in COVID-19. Here immunoSEQ multiplex PCR was the method, and the copy in TCRdb shows in-frame clones only, minus some. This sample carries 280,000 or so clones, approximately 88% of them seen once, and the ten largest clones take just under 7%. The sample consisted of peripheral blood. Every receptor here comes from a woman in her 30s who had recovered from COVID-19.

The chain links TRBV27 to TRBJ2-2, with D perhaps matching TRBD2 (7 bases). The length of the CDR3 is 16 residues. Trimming left V 2 bases short and J 3 bases short, with 13 bases between. Per germline, CDR1 MNHEY and CDR2 SMNVEV (reference sequence). CDR3 sequence (DNA): TGTGCCAGCAGTTTAAGGCGGGGGCCCTACACCGGGGAGCTGTTTTTT. This codes for CASSLRRGPYTGELFF.

About this clone itself: Other nucleotide sequences in the sample specify the same CDR3. The chain is built from TRBV4-2 and TRBJ1-5; 8 bases line up with TRBD1. The CDR3 has 15 amino acids. Trimming cost V 3 bases and J 5 bases; bases outside gene matches: 6. Germline V CDR1 and CDR2: LGHNA, YNFKEQ. The CDR3 reads CASSQGTGRHQPQHF. The CDR3 DNA sequence: TGTGCCAGCAGCCAGGGGACAGGCCGTCATCAGCCCCAGCATTTT.

The genes are TRBV10-3 and TRBJ1-5; 9 nucleotides align to TRBD1. This CDR3 is 15 amino acids long. V lost 4 bases, J lost 7 bases, and 8 bases stayed unmatched. From germline, CDR1 is ENHRY and CDR2 SYGVKD. CDR3 sequence reads: CAISGTQGAAQPQHF. CDR3 coding DNA: TGTGCCATCAGTGGGACACAGGGGGCGGCCCAGCCCCAGCATTTT.

The chain joins TRBV7-2 to TRBJ1-1; TRBD1 matches at 7 bases. CDR1 is SGHTA, CDR2 FQGNSA, per germline. The CDR3 extends over 14 amino acids. The V and J ends lost 5 bases and 1 base, in that order; junction bases with no gene match: 4. The CDR3 reads CASSPGQRNTEAFF. CDR3 bases: TGTGCCAGCAGCCCGGGACAGAGGAACACTGAAGCTTTCTTT.

V is TRBV24-1 and J is TRBJ1-2; the D gene is possibly TRBD1 (5 bases). Between the trimmed V and J ends, which lost 2 bases and 9 bases, there was a span of 9 bases. CDR1 is KGHDR, CDR2 SFDVKD, per germline. This CDR3 spans 12 amino acids. The CDR3 sequence is CATSDSRDRYTF. Written as DNA, the CDR3 is TGTGCCACCAGTGATTCCAGGGATCGCTACACCTTC.

The chain joins TRBV5-5 to TRBJ1-6, with a weak D call TRBD1 (6 bases). Trimming removed 0 bases from V and 0 bases from J, with 10 bases in between. CDR3 size: 17 residues. CDR1 is SGHKS, CDR2 YYEKEE, per germline (reference sequence). Written as DNA, the CDR3 is TGTGCCAGCAGCTTGGGGGTAGGGGGCTCCTATAATTCACCCCTCCACTTT. Its protein is CASSLGVGGSYNSPLHF.

The rearrangement joins TRBV30 to TRBJ1-3, with D possibly TRBD1 on 6 matching bases. Trimming stripped 7 bases from V and 4 bases from J, with 14 bases between. The CDR3 sequence is 13 residues long. The V gene's germline CDR1 is GTSNPN and CDR2 SVGIG (reference sequence). The CDR3 bases are TGTGCCTTCAGCAGGGGATTCGGAAACACCATATATTTT. This gives the protein CAFSRGFGNTIYF.

This clone was seen a few times. The CDR3 region is CASSYSYSIFGYTF. The CDR3 DNA reads TGTGCCAGCAGTTACTCGTACTCTATCTTTGGCTACACCTTC. The gene calls are TRBV6-5 and TRBJ1-2; D unclear. There are 14 residues in the CDR3. V lost 0 bases, J lost 7 bases, and 12 bases lay in between. Germline CDR1 MNHEY, CDR2 SVGAGI.

The chain is built from TRBV19 and TRBJ1-2; 8 bases are a match to TRBD1. The ends lost 3 bases at V and 3 bases at J; junction bases unmatched: 6. Germline CDR1 LNHDA, CDR2 SQIVND (reference sequence). The CDR3 contains 15 residues. The CDR3 is CASSMAGTGDYGYTF. CDR3 bases: TGTGCCAGTAGTATGGCCGGGACAGGAGACTATGGCTACACCTTC.

The CDR3 region is CASSPSGTGILNQPQHF. The DNA for the CDR3 is TGTGCCAGCAGCCCGTCGGGGACAGGAATACTCAATCAGCCCCAGCATTTT. The J gene is TRBJ1-5, the V gene TRBV5-5; 8 positions agree with TRBD1. CDR3 size: 17 residues. Germline values: CDR1 SGHKS, CDR2 YYEKEE (reference sequence). The ends lost 4 bases at V and 3 bases at J; junction bases unmatched: 12.

The chain carries TRBV6-2 or TRBV6-3 and TRBJ2-1; possibly TRBD2 for D (5 bases). Germline assignment: CDR1 MNHEY and CDR2 SVGEGT. With 2 bases removed from V and 8 bases from J, the gap between germline ends came to 7 bases. The CDR3 spans 12 residues. CDR3 in amino acids: CASSYGRDEQFF. The CDR3 nucleotides read TGTGCCAGCAGTTACGGGAGAGATGAGCAGTTCTTC.

The rearrangement links TRBV24-1 to TRBJ2-5, with D possibly TRBD1 on 6 matching bases. CDR3 length equals 15 residues. V lost 1 base and J lost 2, with 10 bases in between. Germline CDR1 and CDR2: KGHDR and SFDVKD. DNA for the CDR3: TGTGCCACCAGTGATTTCCCTCAGGGGCAAGAGACCCAGTACTTC. Residues: CATSDFPQGQETQYF.

The gene calls are TRBV30 and TRBJ2-5; 7 bases line up with TRBD2. V lost 3 bases to trimming and J lost 5 bases; unmatched junction nucleotides: 6. Germline V gene lookup returns CDR1 GTSNPN and CDR2 SVGIG (reference sequence). The CDR3 runs 13 residues. The CDR3 coding sequence is TGTGCCTGGAGCGGGGGAGGGGAGGAGACCCAGTACTTC. Translating gives CAWSGGGEETQYF.

The V and J genes are TRBV28 and TRBJ1-4; 10 nucleotides align to TRBD1. CDR3 length: 16 amino acids. Germline CDR1 is MDHEN and CDR2 is SYDVKM. The V segment lost 2 bases and the J segment 4 bases; nucleotides outside the gene matches: 4. The CDR3 reads CASSLRTGGYNEKLFF. CDR3 bases: TGTGCCAGCAGTTTAAGGACAGGGGGTTATAATGAAAAACTGTTTTTT.

The chain combines TRBV4-3 with TRBJ2-7, with 7 bases identical to TRBD1. Germline lookup yields CDR1 LGHNA and CDR2 YSLEER. CDR3 length: 14 amino acids. The V segment lost 3 bases and the J segment 6 bases; nucleotides outside the gene matches: 8. DNA of the CDR3: TGCGCCAGCAGCCAGGCCGTGGACAGGACCGAGCAGTACTTC. Translation gives CASSQAVDRTEQYF.

The sample holds one count of this clone. This chain joins TRBV18 and TRBJ1-5; no reliable D call. Trimming removed 2 bases from V and 1 base from J, with 12 bases in between. Germline CDR1 and CDR2: KGHSH and LQKENI. There are 16 residues in the CDR3. CDR3 sequence reads: CASSPSRPGSNQPQHF. The CDR3 coding sequence is TGTGCCAGCTCACCATCCCGGCCGGGAAGCAATCAGCCCCAGCATTTT.

The V and J genes are TRBV18 and TRBJ2-1, with 15 bases identical to TRBD2. V lost 5 bases and J lost 7; bases outside the gene matches: 3. Germline V gene data show CDR1 as KGHSH and CDR2 as LQKENI. The CDR3 is 15 residues long. The chain's CDR3 is CASSSGTSGGNEQFF. DNA for the CDR3: TGTGCCAGCTCATCCGGGACTAGCGGGGGGAATGAGCAGTTCTTC.

V and J are TRBV6-5 and TRBJ1-5, with 9 bases fitting TRBD1. With 6 bases clipped from V and 6 bases from J, the junction kept 6 bases outside the gene matches. Germline lookup yields CDR1 MNHEY and CDR2 SVGAGI. The CDR3 is made up of 14 amino acids. The CDR3 coding sequence is TGTGCCAGCAGAATACAGGGGGCCGGTCAGCCCCAGCATTTT. This encodes CASRIQGAGQPQHF.

The rearrangement uses TRBV19 and TRBJ2-5, with a possible D match to TRBD2 (8 bases). The germline CDR1 and CDR2 sequences are LNHDA and SQIVND (reference sequence). There are 17 residues in the CDR3. The V end lost 1 base, the J end lost 5 bases, and 20 bases lay between the germline ends. CDR3 bases: TGTGCCAGTAGTATAGCGGTCGGGAGGGCAGGGGGTGAGACCCAGTACTTC. This sequence encodes CASSIAVGRAGGETQYF.

This chain links TRBV7-9 with TRBJ1-2; D is undetermined. Germline V CDR1 and CDR2: SEHNR, FQNEAQ (reference sequence). The CDR3 has 15 amino acids. V was clipped by 5 bases and J by 7 bases, with 20 bases between them. The CDR3 region is CASSRRIQEEGGYTF. The CDR3 coding sequence is TGTGCCAGCAGCAGGAGGATTCAGGAGGAGGGTGGCTACACCTTC. The full variable domain, its missing parts supplied by reference TRBV7-9 and TRBJ1-2, is DTGVSQNPRHKITKRGQNVTFRCDPISEHNRLYWYRQTLGQGPEFLTYFQNEAQLEKSRLLSDRFSAERPKGSFSTLEIQRTEQGDSAMYLCASSRRIQEEGGYTFGSGTRLTVV.

This CDR3 reads CASSYTESSYNSPLHF. CDR3 bases: TGTGCCAGCAGCTACACAGAGAGCTCCTATAATTCACCCCTCCACTTT. This chain links TRBV5-8 with TRBJ1-6; no definite D call. This CDR3 comprises 16 residues. CDR1 and CDR2 (germline): SGHTS, YDEGEE. V lost 3 bases and J 0 bases, leaving 10 bases between the germline ends.

The J gene is TRBJ2-4, the V gene TRBV15, with D possibly matching TRBD1 (5 bases). The CDR3 is 13 amino acids. Between the trimmed V and J ends, which lost 0 bases and 9 bases, there was a span of 9 bases. In germline, CDR1 is LNHNV, CDR2 YYDKDF (reference sequence). The CDR3 spells CATSRDRRGIQYF. DNA of the CDR3: TGTGCCACCAGCAGAGATCGAAGGGGCATTCAGTACTTC.